Below, one T cell receptor beta chain is given with its context. Its antigen is not identified. The data belong to a study of shared clonotypes between healthy human individuals. Looked up from germline, CDR1 is SGHDT and CDR2 is YYEEEE. V lost 4 bases to trimming and J lost 3 bases, with 14 bases between them. The CDR3 loop spans 15 amino acids. At a deep level, the assay was run. Profiling relied on immunoSEQ multiplex PCR, and the TCRdb table lists in-frame clones only, not all of them. Of roughly 2.5 million clones in the sample, more than 80% are singletons; the top ten hold over 0.12%. Study findings and constraints: Depth was large, yet rarefaction showed that sorted-subset sequencing was incomplete. Among the subsets, naive ones generally showed larger estimated richness than memory ones.

This chain connects TRBV5-6 to TRBJ1-5; D remains unclear. This TCR came from a man younger than 30 in good health. The source material was naive CD4+ T cells sorted from blood. Subset: CD45RA+ positively selected. The DNA for the CDR3 is TGTGCCAGCAGCCGGAGGAGGGTGGACAATCAGCCCCAGCATTTT. It encodes CASSRRRVDNQPQHF.